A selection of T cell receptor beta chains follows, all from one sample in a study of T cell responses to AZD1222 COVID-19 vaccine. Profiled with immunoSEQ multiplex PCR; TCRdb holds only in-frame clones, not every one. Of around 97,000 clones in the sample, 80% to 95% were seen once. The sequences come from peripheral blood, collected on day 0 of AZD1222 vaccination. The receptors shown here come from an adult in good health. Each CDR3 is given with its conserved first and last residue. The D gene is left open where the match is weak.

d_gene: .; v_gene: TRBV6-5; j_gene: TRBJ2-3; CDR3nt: TGTGCCAGCAGTTACTCGATTGCAGGTCAGGATACGCAGTATTTT; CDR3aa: CASSYSIAGQDTQYF
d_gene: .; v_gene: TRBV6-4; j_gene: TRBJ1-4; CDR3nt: TGTGCCAGCAGAGGACTATTCCAAAAACTGTTTTTT; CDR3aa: CASRGLFQKLFF
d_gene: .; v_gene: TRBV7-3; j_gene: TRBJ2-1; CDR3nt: TGTGCCAGCAGCTTAATGGGCCAGGGAAGGTTCTTC; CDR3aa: CASSLMGQGRFF
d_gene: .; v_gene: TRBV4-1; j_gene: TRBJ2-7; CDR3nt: TGCGCCAGCAGCCAAGACAGGTACGAGCAGTACTTC; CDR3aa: CASSQDRYEQYF
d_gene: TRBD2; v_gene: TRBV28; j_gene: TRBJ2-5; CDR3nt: TGTGCCAGCACCCCACTCGGGGGGGCCTGGGAGACCCAGTACTTC; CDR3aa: CASTPLGGAWETQYF
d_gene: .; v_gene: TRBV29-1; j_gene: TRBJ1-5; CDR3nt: TGCAGCGTCGCAGAGGGGAGTTATAGCAATCAGCCCCAGCATTTT; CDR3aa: CSVAEGSYSNQPQHF
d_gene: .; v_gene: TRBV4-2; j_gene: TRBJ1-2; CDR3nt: TGTGCCAGCAGCCAAGAACAGGGTGGAGGCTATGGCTACACCTTC; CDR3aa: CASSQEQGGGYGYTF
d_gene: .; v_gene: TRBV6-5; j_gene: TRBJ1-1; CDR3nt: TGTGCCAGCAGTTACTCGGTTCCCGCGAGCACTGAAGCTTTCTTT; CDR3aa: CASSYSVPASTEAFF
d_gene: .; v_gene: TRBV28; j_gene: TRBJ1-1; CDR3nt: TGTGCCAGCAGTTTGCAGGGCACTGAAGCTTTCTTT; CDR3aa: CASSLQGTEAFF
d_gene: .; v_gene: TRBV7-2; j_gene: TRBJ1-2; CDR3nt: TGTGCCAGCAGCTTAGGGGCCGGCAAGGGCTATGGCTACACCTTC; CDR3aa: CASSLGAGKGYGYTF